This TCR beta chain emerged from a study of T cells in Graves' hyperthyroidism and ophthalmopathy. For the study at large: Peripheral blood was secured at the point of initial diagnosis, before any treatment. Study findings and constraints: Separation of ophthalmopathy from stable hyperthyroidism was achieved by a 13 V-J model.

The TCR beta CDR3 regions underwent amplification using RNA transcripts as the source. The TCR CDR3 was amplified in a first-round RT-PCR using the HTBI primer set. TCRdb reprocessed the multiplex PCR reads via MiXCR and lists one record per CDR3 protein. The sample contains hundreds of thousands of distinct CDR3 sequences, 14% to 15% of which appear only once. This clonotype has a count of ten or more. Its cognate antigen is unknown. This CDR3 contains 16 residues. Looked up from germline, CDR1 is MNHNY and CDR2 is SVGAGI (reference sequence). V was pared by 2 bases and J by 8 bases, with 19 bases between. Clinical symptoms, serum thyroxine and TRAb, thyroid ultrasound and orbital computed tomography together formed the diagnostic basis. The PBMCs were sourced from fresh peripheral blood (more than 9 ml).

This chain links TRBV6-6 with TRBJ2-1; D is perhaps TRBD1 or TRBD2 (6 bases each). This clonotype originated in a young man with Graves' ophthalmopathy. Sequenced material: blood. The CDR3 bases are TGTGCCAGCAGTTACCCCTCAGGGAAGGGGGGCGATGAGCAGTTCTTC. This translates into CASSYPSGKGGDEQFF.